The 30 T cell receptor beta chains below all came from one sample that was sequenced in a study of blood T cell repertoires in COVID-19. Measured with immunoSEQ multiplex PCR; TCRdb has only the in-frame clones, and not every one. The sample carries 150,000 or so clones, around 79% recorded once. Sequencing used peripheral blood. The receptors derive from a woman between 65 and 79 years old with COVID-19, enrolled during active disease.

CDR3 sequence reads: CASSPRTEAFF. The CDR3 DNA reads as TGTGCCAGCAGCCCTAGGACTGAAGCTTTCTTT. The V and J genes are TRBV9 and TRBJ1-1, with D unclear. The CDR3 contains 11 residues. V lost 4 bases to trimming and J lost 5 bases, with 6 bases between them. CDR1 and CDR2 from the germline V gene are SGDLS and YYNGEE.

There are a few counts of this clone. The same CDR3 also results from other DNA sequences found in this sample. This chain connects TRBV9 to TRBJ2-7, with TRBD1 matching 7 bases. V lost 3 bases and J lost 4; bases outside the gene matches: 7. Germline loops: CDR1 SGDLS, CDR2 YYNGEE. This CDR3 is 14 amino acids long. The CDR3 DNA is TGTGCCAGCAGCGCCACAGGGACAGCGTACGAGCAGTACTTC. Its protein is CASSATGTAYEQYF.

The chain is built from TRBV6-2 or TRBV6-3 and TRBJ1-1, with D uncertain. Germline V gives CDR1 MNHEY, CDR2 SVGEGT. V lost 6 bases, J lost 4 bases, and 9 bases lay in between. The CDR3 loop spans 12 amino acids. This CDR3 is CASSDTVTEAFF. CDR3 nucleotide sequence: TGTGCCAGCAGCGATACAGTCACTGAAGCTTTCTTT.

The chain carries TRBV18 and TRBJ1-2; possibly TRBD1 for D (5 bases). Between the trimmed V and J ends, which lost 2 bases and 2 bases, there was a span of 15 bases. The germline CDR1 and CDR2 sequences are KGHSH and LQKENI. This CDR3 has 16 residues. CDR3: CASSPTGGRKNYGYTF. CDR3 bases: TGTGCCAGCTCACCAACGGGGGGTCGGAAAAACTATGGCTACACCTTC.

CDR3: CASSTRQGSEAFF. DNA for the CDR3: TGTGCCAGCAGCACCAGACAGGGGTCTGAAGCTTTCTTT. The rearrangement joins TRBV9 to TRBJ1-1, with 8 nucleotides matching TRBD1. From germline, CDR1 is SGDLS and CDR2 YYNGEE. Trimming cost V 4 bases and J 6 bases; bases outside gene matches: 5. This CDR3 has 13 residues.

This chain uses TRBV5-1 with TRBJ1-3; D is unclear. Trimming left V 2 bases short and J 2 bases short, with 8 bases between. The CDR3 is 14 residues long. Germline V CDR1 and CDR2: SGHRS, YFSETQ. CDR3 bases: TGCGCCAGCAGCTTCGGGGTTCCTGGAAACACCATATATTTT. Translation gives CASSFGVPGNTIYF.

This clone was observed a single time. CDR3 sequence: CAISDEGLMETQYF. The CDR3 DNA reads TGTGCCATCAGTGACGAAGGACTGATGGAGACCCAGTACTTC. The gene calls are TRBV10-3 and TRBJ2-5; D might be TRBD2 (5 bases). Germline CDR1 reads ENHRY; CDR2 reads SYGVKD. This CDR3 is 14 amino acids long. Trimming removed 3 bases at V and 5 bases at J, with 13 bases between.

The J gene is TRBJ2-2, the V gene TRBV28, with TRBD1 matching 9 bases. The ends lost 2 bases at V and 6 bases at J; junction bases unmatched: 19. CDR1 is MDHEN, CDR2 SYDVKM, per germline. The CDR3 length is 20 residues. CDR3 sequence: CASSLRVQGAKGSYSGELFF. The CDR3 coding sequence is TGTGCCAGCAGTTTAAGAGTACAGGGGGCGAAGGGTTCGTATTCCGGGGAGCTGTTTTTT. The full variable domain, with the rest looked up from reference TRBV28 and TRBJ2-2, is DVKVTQSSRYLVKRTGEKVFLECVQDMDHENMFWYRQDPGLGLRLIYFSYDVKMKEKGDIPEGYSVSREKKERFSLILESASTNQTSMYLCASSLRVQGAKGSYSGELFFGEGSRLTVL.

This chain joins TRBV29-1 and TRBJ1-1; no reliable D call. The CDR3 contains 12 residues. Germline V gene sequence: CDR1 SQVTM, CDR2 ANQGSEA. Deletions cut 3 bases from V and 1 base from J, with 6 bases between. CDR3: CSVDFSNTEAFF. CDR3 sequence (DNA): TGCAGCGTTGATTTCTCGAACACTGAAGCTTTCTTT.

The chain joins TRBV5-4 to TRBJ1-4; D uncertain. This CDR3 has 14 residues. The germline V gene has CDR1 SGHNT and CDR2 YYREEE (reference sequence). Trimming stripped 2 bases from V and 7 bases from J, with 12 bases between. CDR3 sequence reads: CASSFEGPGEKLFF. For the CDR3, the DNA is TGTGCCAGCAGCTTTGAAGGTCCAGGTGAAAAACTGTTTTTT.

The rearrangement links TRBV28 to TRBJ2-3, with TRBD2 matching over 7 bases. Germline loops: CDR1 MDHEN, CDR2 SYDVKM. The CDR3 has 16 amino acids. J was trimmed by 0 bases and V by 5 bases; bases with no gene match: 8. CDR3 coding DNA: TGTGCCAGCAGTCCCCCGTCAGCGGGGAGCACAGATACGCAGTATTTT. Encoded protein: CASSPPSAGSTDTQYF.

This clone was seen more than once but under ten times. The gene calls are TRBV12-5 and TRBJ1-6; the D gene is possibly TRBD1 (5 bases). V was shortened by 5 bases and J by 0 bases, with 8 bases between the two germline ends. The CDR3 contains 15 residues. Germline assignment: CDR1 LGHNT and CDR2 FRNRAP. CDR3 coding DNA: TGTGCTAGTGGTAGACAGAGCTCCTATAATTCACCCCTCCACTTT. As protein: CASGRQSSYNSPLHF. The full variable domain, in which reference TRBV12-5 and TRBJ1-6 provide the parts outside the CDR3, is DARVTQTPRHKVTEMGQEVTMRCQPILGHNTVFWYRQTMMQGLELLAYFRNRAPLDDSGMPKDRFSAEMPDATLATLKIQPSEPRDSAVYFCASGRQSSYNSPLHFGNGTRLTVT.

The chain carries TRBV5-5 and TRBJ1-1; no clear D gene. Germline CDR1 and CDR2: SGHKS and YYEKEE (reference sequence). The CDR3 has 15 residues. Deletions cut 1 base from V and 1 base from J, with 11 bases between. The DNA for the CDR3 is TGTGCCAGCAGCTTGTTCCCGAGCCAGAACACTGAAGCTTTCTTT. Protein product: CASSLFPSQNTEAFF.

The gene calls are TRBV30 and TRBJ1-6; D not resolved. The CDR3 covers 13 residues. Germline V gene data show CDR1 as GTSNPN and CDR2 as SVGIG (reference sequence). The germline V and J ends were trimmed by 4 bases and 7 bases, with 11 bases remaining between them. In DNA form, the CDR3 reads TGTGCCTGGACGGGAAATTTAAATTCACCCCTCCACTTT. It encodes CAWTGNLNSPLHF.

A single count supports this clone. The CDR3 DNA reads TGTGCCAGCAGCCGAGATCGACAGGGTGGTTCAGATACGCAGTATTTT. It yields the protein CASSRDRQGGSDTQYF. This sequence joins TRBV7-8 and TRBJ2-3; the match to TRBD1 covers 7 bases. The CDR3 is 16 residues long. V shed 5 bases, J shed 4 bases, and the junction held 12 bases outside the gene matches. Germline CDR1 is SGHVS and CDR2 is FQNEAQ. The full variable domain, completed using reference TRBV7-8 and TRBJ2-3, is GAGVSQSPRYKVAKRGQDVALRCDPISGHVSLFWYQQALGQGPEFLTYFQNEAQLDKSGLPSDRFFAERPEGSVSTLKIQRTQQEDSAVYLCASSRDRQGGSDTQYFGPGTRLTVL.

This sequence joins TRBV7-8 and TRBJ1-5; unclear D gene. With 0 bases removed from V and 0 bases from J, the gap between germline ends came to 6 bases. CDR3 length: 15 residues. The germline V gene encodes CDR1 SGHVS and CDR2 FQNEAQ. The CDR3 protein is CASSLAGNSNQPQHF. Written as DNA, the CDR3 is TGTGCCAGCAGCTTAGCCGGGAATAGCAATCAGCCCCAGCATTTT.

The CDR3 DNA is TGTGCCAGCAGTCAACAGGGGAATTCACCCCTCCACTTT. This translates into CASSQQGNSPLHF. The V call is TRBV12-3 or TRBV12-4, the J call TRBJ1-6, with 7 bases lining up with TRBD1. Trimming took 5 bases from V and 7 from J; bases not matched to a gene: 2. CDR3 length: 13 amino acids.

The gene calls are TRBV19 and TRBJ2-3; the match to TRBD2 covers 8 bases. With V trimmed by 5 bases and J by 4 bases, 8 bases remained unmatched. Germline values: CDR1 LNHDA, CDR2 SQIVND (reference sequence). CDR3 size: 15 residues. CDR3 DNA: TGTGCCAGTAGTTCCCTCCGGGGGGGCTCAGATACGCAGTATTTT. Translated, it gives CASSSLRGGSDTQYF. The full variable domain, with the rest looked up from reference TRBV19 and TRBJ2-3, is DGGITQSPKYLFRKEGQNVTLSCEQNLNHDAMYWYRQDPGQGLRLIYYSQIVNDFQKGDIAEGYSVSREKKESFPLTVTSAQKNPTAFYLCASSSLRGGSDTQYFGPGTRLTVL.

The V gene is TRBV7-2, the J gene TRBJ1-6; 9 positions agree with TRBD1. Germline V gene lookup returns CDR1 SGHTA and CDR2 FQGNSA. The CDR3 spans 15 residues. The V and J ends lost 5 bases and 7 bases, in that order; junction bases with no gene match: 6. For the CDR3, the DNA is TGTGCCAGCAGCGCGGACAGGGGCTACAATTCACCCCTCCACTTT. Translating it yields CASSADRGYNSPLHF.

This clone occurred once. The V gene is TRBV5-1, the J gene TRBJ2-7; D is unclear. Trimming left V 2 bases short and J 7 bases short, with 7 bases between. Germline V lookup: CDR1 SGHRS, CDR2 YFSETQ. This CDR3 has 11 amino acids. This chain's CDR3 is CASSFQREQYF. CDR3 bases: TGCGCCAGCAGCTTCCAGCGAGAGCAGTACTTC.

The J gene is TRBJ2-5, the V gene TRBV11-3; TRBD2 aligns across 8 bases. Germline trimming cut 5 bases from V and 2 bases from J; bases unmatched to any gene: 7. The CDR3 is 15 residues long. Germline V CDR1 and CDR2: SGHNT, YENEEA. DNA of the CDR3: TGTGCCAGCAGCCGGGGCGGGGGGCTTCAAGAGACCCAGTACTTC. The encoded protein is CASSRGGGLQETQYF.

CDR3 sequence reads: CASSLLYEQYF. CDR3 sequence (DNA): TGTGCCAGCAGCTTACTCTACGAGCAGTACTTC. The rearrangement joins TRBV7-2 to TRBJ2-7; D gene ambiguous. The CDR3 covers 11 residues. Germline-derived CDR1 and CDR2 are SGHTA and FQGNSA. Trimming removed 2 bases at V and 3 bases at J, with 2 bases between.

This sequence joins TRBV3-1 (or the pseudogene TRBV3-2) and TRBJ1-6; unclear D gene. V was shortened by 4 bases and J by 9 bases, with 7 bases between the two germline ends. There are 12 residues in the CDR3. Germline V gives CDR1 LGHDT, CDR2 YNNKEL (reference sequence). CDR3 DNA sequence: TGTGCCAGCAGCCGAACTACTTCACCCCTCCACTTT. Encoded protein: CASSRTTSPLHF.

The chain employs TRBV2 and TRBJ2-5; 13 positions match TRBD2. The CDR3 is made up of 15 amino acids. CDR1 is SNHLY, CDR2 FYNNEI, per germline. V trimming: 0 bases; J trimming: 10 bases; junction bases outside the gene matches: 5. The CDR3 loop reads CASSEAALAGGDQYF. CDR3 sequence (DNA): TGTGCCAGCAGTGAAGCGGCACTAGCGGGGGGGGACCAGTACTTC.

This clone was picked up one time. This chain links TRBV5-6 with TRBJ1-5, with D perhaps matching TRBD1 (5 bases). Germline V gene lookup returns CDR1 SGHDT and CDR2 YYEEEE. The length of the CDR3 is 17 residues. V was pared by 4 bases and J by 5 bases, with 22 bases between. This CDR3 reads CASSVNLMTESHQPQHF. CDR3 coding DNA: TGTGCCAGCAGCGTGAATCTAATGACAGAATCCCATCAGCCCCAGCATTTT.

The chain links TRBV18 to TRBJ2-7; TRBD1 aligns across 11 bases. In germline, CDR1 is KGHSH, CDR2 LQKENI. The CDR3 has 13 amino acids. Germline trimming cut 5 bases from V and 5 bases from J; bases unmatched to any gene: 2. CDR3 DNA: TGTGCCAGCTCAAAGGGACAGGGGGACGAGCAGTACTTC. Its translation is CASSKGQGDEQYF.

This clone was picked up one time. This sequence joins TRBV6-2 or TRBV6-3 and TRBJ2-2; maybe TRBD2 (5 bases). Trimming shortened V by 6 bases and J by 1 base, and 12 bases separated the two germline ends. Germline values: CDR1 MNHEY, CDR2 SVGEGT. This CDR3 is 15 amino acids long. For the CDR3, the DNA is TGTGCCAGCAGCAATTGGGGAGAGAACACCGGGGAGCTGTTTTTT. It yields the protein CASSNWGENTGELFF.

The chain recombines TRBV5-1 with TRBJ2-3; 7 bases match TRBD2. Germline CDR1 is SGHRS and CDR2 is YFSETQ. V trimming: 5 bases; J trimming: 6 bases; junction bases outside the gene matches: 15. The CDR3 is 16 residues long. The CDR3 reads CASSYGSGRSGDTQYF. The CDR3 nucleotides read TGCGCCAGCAGTTACGGTAGCGGGCGGTCCGGGGATACGCAGTATTTT.

The V call is TRBV27, the J call TRBJ1-2; weak D call: TRBD1 (5 bases). V lost 0 bases and J 5 bases, leaving 7 bases between the germline ends. The length of the CDR3 is 13 residues. Germline V gene data show CDR1 as MNHEY and CDR2 as SMNVEV (reference sequence). The DNA of the CDR3 is TGTGCCAGCAGTTTATCGGGGGGGTATGGCTACACCTTC. Residues: CASSLSGGYGYTF.

This chain uses TRBV12-2 with TRBJ2-1; TRBD2 reflects the table's D call only, with no check against the DNA. TRBV12-2 constitutes a pseudogene. This CDR3 contains 15 residues. CDR3 DNA sequence: TGTGCAAGTCGCCCCCGGGGGGGCTGTGACAATGAGCAGTTCTTC. This gives the protein CASRPRGGCDNEQFF.